Listed below are T cell receptor beta chains from one sample, sequenced in a study of neurological immune-mediated disorders. One entry per CDR3 protein results from TCRdb running MiXCR on the 5' RACE reads. Of tens of thousands of distinct CDR3 sequences detected, around 3.5% appear once; the ten largest clones hold 2.5% to 4%. Material for sequencing was PBMCs. The receptors were gathered from a young woman with multiple sclerosis. The CDR3 runs from the conserved cysteine through the conserved F or W. A D gene is named only where the DNA matches it firmly. Clone size is given for some rows only: seen once, a few or many times, or a class if the clone is expanded.

d_call clone_size j_call v_call cdr3_nt cdr3_aa
- few TRBJ2-7 TRBV12-3/TRBV12-4 TGTGCCAGCAGTCCCGAAGTCGAGCAGTACTTC CASSPEVEQYF
- many TRBJ2-5 TRBV19 TGTGCCAGTAGTATTGGCAATGAAGAGACCCAGTACTTC CASSIGNEETQYF
- many TRBJ2-7 TRBV20-1 TGCAGTGCTACCCTCGGCCAGGGTTATCCTTACGAGCAGTACTTC CSATLGQGYPYEQYF
- many TRBJ1-3 TRBV7-2 TGTGCCAGCAGCTTGGCTGGGGGCCCCTGGAACACCATATATTTT CASSLAGGPWNTIYF
- many TRBJ2-2 TRBV20-1 TGCAGTGCTGGGAGGGGGCCTGCCCCGAACACCGGGGAGCTGTTTTTT CSAGRGPAPNTGELFF
- many TRBJ1-3 TRBV3-1 TGTGCCAGCAGCCAAGATCTGCGGGGTTCCTCTGGAAACACCATATATTTT CASSQDLRGSSGNTIYF
- many TRBJ1-1 TRBV7-3 TGTGCCAGCAGCTTAGAAGAGAACACTGAAGCTTTCTTT CASSLEENTEAFF
- - TRBJ2-1 TRBV4-2 TGTGCCAGCAACCAAGATCAAGTCCCAGAGCAGTTCTTC CASNQDQVPEQFF
- many TRBJ1-1 TRBV12-5 TGTGCTAGTGGTTTGGTTACAGGAGAAGCTTTCTTT CASGLVTGEAFF
TRBD1 many TRBJ2-6 TRBV6-5 TGTGCCAGCAGAGGACAGGGAGTCTCTGGGGCCAACGTCCTGACTTTC CASRGQGVSGANVLTF
TRBD2 many TRBJ2-3 TRBV12-3/TRBV12-4 TGTGCCAGTGGGACTAGCGGAAACACAGATACGCAGTATTTT CASGTSGNTDTQYF
- many TRBJ2-2 TRBV29-1 TGCAGCGTTAGAGTAGCGGCGAACACCGGGGAGCTGTTTTTT CSVRVAANTGELFF
- many TRBJ2-1 TRBV5-1 TGCGCCAGCGGGGGACATGGTGGGTCCTACAATGAGCAGTTCTTC CASGGHGGSYNEQFF
TRBD1 many TRBJ2-3 TRBV28 TGTGCCAGCAGTTTATTACAGGGGGCGCAGGTCACAGATACGCAGTATTTT CASSLLQGAQVTDTQYF
- few TRBJ1-4 TRBV5-1 TGCGCCAGCAGCACCGGCGCAACTAATGAAAAACTGTTTTTT CASSTGATNEKLFF
- many TRBJ1-3 TRBV5-1 TGCGCCAGCAGCTTGTCCCCTGGATCGAGCTCTGGAAACACCATATATTTT CASSLSPGSSSGNTIYF
- many TRBJ2-7 TRBV15 TGTGCCACCAGCAGAGATATAGGGGCAACCTACGAGCAGTACTTC CATSRDIGATYEQYF
TRBD1 many TRBJ2-7 TRBV7-9 TGTGCCAGCAGCCCTAGGACAGGGATATTCAACGAGCAGTACTTC CASSPRTGIFNEQYF
- - TRBJ2-1 TRBV24-1 TGTGCCACCAGTGACCCGGTAACGTACAATGAGCAGTTCTTC CATSDPVTYNEQFF
- many TRBJ2-5 TRBV5-1 TGCGCCAGCAGCCCCGGGGGTAGTGGGGAGACCCAGTACTTC CASSPGGSGETQYF
TRBD2 many TRBJ2-1 TRBV5-1 TGCGCCAGCAGCTTATTAAGCGGGAGGCAAGACAATGAGCAGTTCTTC CASSLLSGRQDNEQFF
- many TRBJ2-3 TRBV20-1 TGCAGTGCTACGCGACAGCCTAGCACAGATACGCAGTATTTT CSATRQPSTDTQYF
- many TRBJ2-7 TRBV20-1 TGCAGTGCTAGCCGAGGGGGTGAGCAGTACTTC CSASRGGEQYF
- many TRBJ2-2 TRBV12-3/TRBV12-4 TGTGCCAGCAGTTTTCTGGCTTGGGGAAACACCGGGGAGCTGTTTTTT CASSFLAWGNTGELFF
TRBD1 - TRBJ2-7 TRBV9 TGTGCCAGCAGCACTGGGACAGAGTACGAGCAGTACTTC CASSTGTEYEQYF
TRBD1 many TRBJ1-5 TRBV10-3 TGTGCCATCAGTGAGTCGGCGGGGCAGGGGGGTCAGCCCCAGCATTTT CAISESAGQGGQPQHF
- many TRBJ2-1 TRBV20-1 TGCAGTGCTAGACCCCGGGGGGCTAAGGGCAATGAGCAGTTCTTC CSARPRGAKGNEQFF
- - TRBJ1-3 TRBV10-2 TGCGCCAGCAGAGACTGGGGCTCTGGAAACACCATATATTTT CASRDWGSGNTIYF
- many TRBJ2-1 TRBV7-2 TGTGCCAGCAGCTTAAGGAGGGAGTTAGAGCAGTTCTTC CASSLRRELEQFF
- - TRBJ2-7 TRBV19 TGTGCCAGTAGTCCCCGGATTAGCTCCTACGAGCAGTACTTC CASSPRISSYEQYF
- many TRBJ1-1 TRBV12-3/TRBV12-4 TGTGCCAGCAGTTTATCTGTCGACACTGAAGCTTTCTTT CASSLSVDTEAFF
- few TRBJ1-2 TRBV5-6 TGTGCCAGCACCAACTATCACTATGGCTACACCTTC CASTNYHYGYTF
- many TRBJ1-2 TRBV27 TGTGCCAGCAGTGCATTCAGGGAGAGCGGACCCTATGGCTACACCTTC CASSAFRESGPYGYTF
- many TRBJ2-2 TRBV11-1 TGTGCCAGCAGCTCTCCCCGGGACTCAAATACCCCGAACACCGGGGAGCTGTTTTTT CASSSPRDSNTPNTGELFF
- - TRBJ1-6 TRBV20-1 TGCAGTGCAACCGGGAGACTTCAAGCCCTCCACTTT CSATGRLQALHF
TRBD1 - TRBJ2-2 TRBV5-6 TGTGCCAGCAGCTCCTACAGGGGGCAGTTTACCGGGGAGCTGTTTTTT CASSSYRGQFTGELFF
- many TRBJ2-3 TRBV11-2 TGTGCCAGCAGCCTACTTGTTGGCCTCGATACGCAGTATTTT CASSLLVGLDTQYF
TRBD2 many TRBJ2-5 TRBV20-1 TGCAGTGCTGGACTAGCGGGGGCGTCAGAGACCCAGTACTTC CSAGLAGASETQYF
TRBD2 many TRBJ2-2 TRBV7-6 TGTGCCAGCAGCTTCCGTACTAGCGGGAGGAACACCGGGGAGCTGTTTTTT CASSFRTSGRNTGELFF
- many TRBJ2-4 TRBV3-1 TGTGCCAGCAGCCAAGACGAGGTGGGCATTCAGTACTTC CASSQDEVGIQYF
- many TRBJ2-7 TRBV2 TGTGCCAGCAGTGAAGTGTCCTACGAGCAGTACTTC CASSEVSYEQYF
- many TRBJ1-4 TRBV12-3/TRBV12-4 TGTGCCAGCAGTTTCGGGGGTTTTAATGAAAAACTGTTTTTT CASSFGGFNEKLFF
- many TRBJ2-3 TRBV7-2 TGTGCCAGCAGCAACCGGGGCACAGATACGCAGTATTTT CASSNRGTDTQYF
- many TRBJ2-3 TRBV6-5 TGTGCCAGCAGAGGACGGGGCACAGATACGCAGTATTTT CASRGRGTDTQYF
- many TRBJ1-4 TRBV28 TGTGCCAGCAGTCCCGGGACACCTCGAGTGGGTCTGTTTTTT CASSPGTPRVGLFF
TRBD1 many TRBJ2-5 TRBV6-1 TGTGCCAGCAGAATCAACAGGGGCGAGGAGACCCAGTACTTC CASRINRGEETQYF
- many TRBJ2-6 TRBV20-1 TGCAGTGCTCCGCCAGGGGCTGGGGCCAACGTCCTGACTTTC CSAPPGAGANVLTF
TRBD2 many TRBJ2-5 TRBV6-5 TGTGCCAGCAGTTACTCGACGGGCGGGGGGCAAGAGACCCAGTACTTC CASSYSTGGGQETQYF
- many TRBJ2-6 TRBV6-6 TGTGCCAGCAGTAACCCCCACCTAGGGGCCAACGTCCTGACTTTC CASSNPHLGANVLTF
- many TRBJ2-5 TRBV20-1 TGCAGTGCTAGTCCGTTGGCAATCCTCGCAGAGACCCAGTACTTC CSASPLAILAETQYF